This T cell receptor beta chain emerged from a study of blood T cell repertoires in COVID-19. Study context: T cells, B-cell-depleted T cells, or PBMCs provided the cDNA or gDNA that served as material.

Germline V gives CDR1 LGHDT, CDR2 YNNKEL (reference sequence). The CDR3 consists of 14 residues. The trim removed 4 bases at V and 6 bases at J, leaving 7 bases unmatched. Followed over time, Seattle patients had been enrolled while infection was active. This clone has a single count. The repertoire was sequenced with immunoSEQ multiplex PCR; TCRdb's copy has only in-frame clones and lacks some. Among about 320,000 clones, more than 70% were seen once, and the ten largest hold 1.5% to 2%. The receptor was derived from a woman in her thirties with COVID-19, enrolled during active disease. The sample comprised peripheral blood. V usage is TRBV3-1 (or the pseudogene TRBV3-2) and J usage is TRBJ2-3; 7 bases agree with TRBD1. CDR3 sequence: CASSPTGRVDTQYF. As DNA, the CDR3 is TGTGCCAGCAGCCCGACAGGGCGAGTGGATACGCAGTATTTT.